Only a few counts were recorded for the clone carrying this T cell receptor (beta chain). Its antigen remains unknown. Regions amplified from RNA transcripts were the TCR beta CDR3 regions. An initial round of RT-PCR targeting the TCR CDR3 relied on the HTBI primer set. TCRdb used MiXCR to reprocess the multiplex PCR reads, holding one entry per CDR3 protein. The sample lists around 560,000 distinct CDR3 sequences, about a sixth seen once, with roughly 18% in the top ten. This record comes from a study of T cells in Graves' hyperthyroidism and ophthalmopathy. Study-wide points: Most thyroid clonotypes expanded above 0.001 were also detected in blood. Ophthalmopathy was model-predicted a median roughly 6.3 months pre-onset.

CDR3 length: 15 amino acids. The V segment lost 5 bases and the J segment 6 bases; nucleotides outside the gene matches: 7. In germline, CDR1 is MNHEY, CDR2 SMNVEV (reference sequence). Stable hyperthyroidism: no ophthalmopathy progression over 18 months of follow-up. Sequenced material: blood. The sequence derives from a woman aged 18-35 years with Graves' hyperthyroidism. This rearrangement joins TRBV27 to TRBJ2-2; TRBD2 matches 9 bases. The CDR3 loop is CASSLAGGPPGELFF. CDR3 coding DNA: TGTGCCAGCAGTCTGGCGGGAGGGCCGCCCGGGGAGCTGTTTTTT.